The 25 T cell receptor beta chains listed next were all sequenced from one sample in a study of T-cell reconstitution after alpha-beta-depleted transplantation in children (dated by TCRdb to about 2016). Library preparation was by PCR. Sequencing instrument: Illumina HiSeq 2500. Molecular barcoding was employed in the preparation of TCR libraries, with unique molecular identifiers being used to normalize TCRbeta repertoire quantification. TCRdb passed the public sequencing reads through fastp at Q25 and MiXCR, retaining productive beta sequences. Identical CDR3 proteins give one entry, which carries the most common genes and DNA. The sample data list 450,000 to 600,000 distinct CDR3 sequences, and approximately 29% of these were observed just once. Approximately 2.3% of the sample is taken by the ten largest. The sequencing used PBMCs from the stem cell graft donor, collected from the stem cell graft. The receptors were gathered from a human donor who donated a stem cell graft to a child with aplastic anemia.

This chain links TRBV4-3 with TRBJ2-4, with 8 bases lining up with TRBD1. This CDR3 is 15 amino acids long. Germline CDR1 LGHNA, CDR2 YSLEER. Losses at the gene ends were 4 bases for V and 5 bases for J; bases not matched to a gene: 7. CDR3 amino acids: CASSRLGTGENIQYF. The CDR3 DNA follows: TGCGCCAGCAGCCGACTCGGGACAGGAGAAAACATTCAGTACTTC.

This chain links TRBV7-2 with TRBJ1-2, with 10 nucleotides matching TRBD1. The CDR3 runs to 15 residues. The germline V gene has CDR1 SGHTA and CDR2 FQGNSA. V lost 2 bases and J lost 6; bases outside the gene matches: 6. CDR3 region: CASSLMDRGINGYTF. The CDR3 bases are TGTGCCAGCAGCTTAATGGACAGGGGGATTAATGGCTACACCTTC.

The V call is TRBV12-3 or TRBV12-4, the J call TRBJ1-2, with unresolved D. V lost 7 bases and J 4 bases, leaving 10 bases between the germline ends. The CDR3 is 12 residues long. CDR3: CASTSPGYGYTF. CDR3 sequence (DNA): TGTGCCAGCACTAGCCCGGGCTATGGCTACACCTTC.

V usage is TRBV20-1 and J usage is TRBJ2-3, with 11 nucleotides matching TRBD2. The V and J ends lost 3 bases and 1 base, in that order; junction bases with no gene match: 3. The CDR3 is made up of 15 amino acids. The germline gives CDR1 DFQATT, CDR2 SNEGSKA (reference sequence). This CDR3 reads CSASPLAGGTDTQYF. CDR3 in DNA: TGCAGTGCTAGCCCACTAGCGGGAGGCACAGATACGCAGTATTTT.

The chain has TRBV15 and TRBJ1-5, with D perhaps matching TRBD1 (5 bases). Germline values: CDR1 LNHNV, CDR2 YYDKDF (reference sequence). The CDR3 consists of 13 residues. Trimming pared 6 bases from V and 6 bases from J, leaving 12 bases between. The CDR3 spells CATSTGLAQPQHF. CDR3 DNA: TGTGCCACCAGTACAGGTTTAGCTCAGCCCCAGCATTTT. Filled out from reference TRBV15 and TRBJ1-5, the complete variable domain reads DAMVIQNPRYQVTQFGKPVTLSCSQTLNHNVMYWYQQKSSQAPKLLFHYYDKDFNNEADTPDNFQSRRPNTSFCFLDIRSPGLGDTAMYLCATSTGLAQPQHFGDGTRLSIL.

This clonotype has a handful of counts. The chain joins TRBV15 to TRBJ1-1, with 7 bases matching TRBD1. Germline assignment: CDR1 LNHNV and CDR2 YYDKDF (reference sequence). V shed 7 bases, J shed 0 bases, and the junction held 5 bases outside the gene matches. The CDR3 sequence is 14 residues long. In DNA, the CDR3 is TGTGCCACCACAGGGGGACTTATGAACACTGAAGCTTTCTTT. It encodes CATTGGLMNTEAFF.

This chain joins TRBV9 and TRBJ2-4; unclear D gene. Trimming cost V 0 bases and J 5 bases, with 9 bases left between them. CDR1 is SGDLS and CDR2 is YYNGEE in the germline V gene. The CDR3 covers 14 residues. The CDR3 coding sequence is TGTGCCAGCAGCGTAGGAGGCCTCGAAAACATTCAGTACTTC. It is translated as CASSVGGLENIQYF.

This clonotype has more than one count but fewer than ten. The chain couples TRBV20-1 to TRBJ1-5; 8 positions match TRBD1. Germline V CDR1 and CDR2: DFQATT, SNEGSKA (reference sequence). The junction had 15 bases not matched to a gene; V was cut back by 1 base and J by 1 base. This CDR3 contains 19 residues. In DNA form, the CDR3 reads TGCAGTGCTAGAGCCTTGGACAGGGCATCGGTAGGAAGCAATCAGCCCCAGCATTTT. Residues: CSARALDRASVGSNQPQHF.

This chain joins TRBV14 and TRBJ1-2; D ambiguous. Trimming removed 0 bases from V and 4 bases from J, with 12 bases in between. Germline assignment: CDR1 SGHDN and CDR2 FVKESK. This CDR3 region has 15 residues. CDR3 residues: CASSQEAGPFYGYTF. CDR3 bases: TGTGCCAGCAGCCAAGAAGCCGGGCCGTTCTATGGCTACACCTTC.

This chain joins TRBV6-1 and TRBJ1-4; D unresolved. V gave up 6 bases and J gave up 5 bases, with 16 bases separating them. CDR3 size: 15 residues. From germline, CDR1 is MNHNS and CDR2 SASEGT. DNA for the CDR3: TGTGCCAGCAGCCGCAAGACGGGTGGAAATGAAAAACTGTTTTTT. This codes for CASSRKTGGNEKLFF.

Only a few counts were recorded for this clonotype. The chain employs TRBV20-1 and TRBJ2-1; 8 bases match TRBD2. The V gene's germline CDR1 is DFQATT and CDR2 SNEGSKA (reference sequence). V was clipped by 3 bases and J by 3 bases; unmatched bases: 13. CDR3 length: 17 residues. CDR3 amino acids: CSARVWGAGEVYNEQFF. The CDR3 region has the DNA TGCAGTGCTAGGGTGTGGGGAGCGGGAGAGGTCTACAATGAGCAGTTCTTC.

The table lists this clonotype with a few counts. The rearrangement joins TRBV18 to TRBJ2-7; D is possibly TRBD1 or TRBD2 (5 bases each). Between the trimmed V and J ends, which lost 6 bases and 5 bases, there was a span of 17 bases. Germline V CDR1 and CDR2: KGHSH, LQKENI. The CDR3 consists of 14 residues. The CDR3 is CASSRTGGTDEQYV. The CDR3 nucleotides are TGTGCCAGCTCGCGTACCGGTGGGACGGACGAGCAGTACGTC.

This sequence joins TRBV18 and TRBJ1-2; TRBD1 is a possible D gene (5 bases). Trimming left V 3 bases short and J 2 bases short, with 10 bases between. Germline CDR1 reads KGHSH; CDR2 reads LQKENI. The CDR3 spans 14 residues. The CDR3 is CASSPSGTNYGYTF. In DNA, the CDR3 is TGTGCCAGCTCACCCTCCGGGACGAACTATGGCTACACCTTC.

The rearrangement joins TRBV12-3 or TRBV12-4 to TRBJ2-5; TRBD1 or TRBD2 may be the D gene (6 bases each). This CDR3 contains 14 residues. Trimming removed 5 bases at V and 2 bases at J, with 12 bases between. The CDR3 DNA sequence: TGTGCCAGCAGTCCACAGGGACTTCAAGAGACCCAGTACTTC. Its protein product is CASSPQGLQETQYF.

The chain employs TRBV19 and TRBJ2-1; the match to TRBD1 covers 9 bases. The CDR3 has 13 amino acids. Looked up from germline, CDR1 is LNHDA and CDR2 is SQIVND (reference sequence). J lost 5 bases, V lost 7 bases, and 3 bases had no gene match. The chain's CDR3 is CASKDRGHNEQFF. CDR3 coding DNA: TGTGCCAGTAAGGACAGGGGCCACAATGAGCAGTTCTTC.

This clonotype has only one observation. This chain's CDR3 is CSVEMVADYPPDTQYF. The CDR3 coding sequence is TGCAGCGTTGAAATGGTAGCGGACTACCCCCCAGATACGCAGTATTTT. The chain has TRBV29-1 and TRBJ2-3; tentatively, D is TRBD2 (6 bases). The germline gives CDR1 SQVTM, CDR2 ANQGSEA. The V gene lost 2 bases and the J gene lost 4 bases, with 19 bases spanning the gap. The CDR3 contains 16 residues.

This clonotype was observed a few times. This chain connects TRBV27 to TRBJ1-6; D remains ambiguous. The V and J ends lost 5 bases and 6 bases respectively, with 8 bases between them. Germline CDR1 and CDR2: MNHEY and SMNVEV (reference sequence). CDR3 length: 13 residues. CDR3 sequence reads: CASSPKSNSPLHF. CDR3 nucleotide sequence: TGTGCCAGCAGTCCGAAGAGTAATTCACCCCTCCACTTT.

The chain combines TRBV10-2 with TRBJ2-2, with TRBD1 identical over 8 bases. V dropped 8 bases and J dropped 0; count of bases not matched to a gene: 2. Germline loops: CDR1 WSHSY, CDR2 SAAADI. There are 14 residues in the CDR3. Here the CDR3 reads CASLQGANTGELFF. In DNA form, the CDR3 reads TGCGCCAGCCTACAGGGGGCGAACACCGGGGAGCTGTTTTTT.

The CDR3 is CASRPGTGNEKLFF. CDR3 bases: TGTGCCAGCAGGCCCGGGACAGGGAATGAAAAACTGTTTTTT. The rearrangement uses TRBV12-3 or TRBV12-4 and TRBJ1-4, with TRBD1 identical over 9 bases. J gave up 5 bases and V 6 bases, and 4 bases lay outside the gene matches. The CDR3 has 14 residues.

This chain links TRBV12-3 or TRBV12-4 with TRBJ1-1; 7 bases line up with TRBD1. Germline trimming cut 6 bases from V and 4 bases from J; bases unmatched to any gene: 5. CDR3 length: 13 amino acids. The CDR3 loop reads CASRMTGSTEAFF. The DNA for the CDR3 is TGTGCCAGCAGGATGACAGGGTCCACTGAAGCTTTCTTT.

This clonotype was counted only a few times. This chain's CDR3 is CSVDRGDYGYTF. In DNA form, the CDR3 reads TGCAGCGTTGACAGGGGAGACTATGGCTACACCTTC. The chain couples TRBV29-1 to TRBJ1-2, with D perhaps TRBD1 (6 bases). This CDR3 has 12 residues. Germline V gives CDR1 SQVTM, CDR2 ANQGSEA. The V end was cut by 3 bases, the J end by 3 bases, with 8 bases between. The whole variable domain, filled in from reference TRBV29-1 and TRBJ1-2, reads SAVISQKPSRDICQRGTSLTIQCQVDSQVTMMFWYRQQPGQSLTLIATANQGSEATYESGFVIDKFPISRPNLTFSTLTVSNMSPEDSSIYLCSVDRGDYGYTFGSGTRLTVV.

CDR3 amino acids: CASSYPGQGTYEQYV. The CDR3 DNA sequence: TGTGCCAGCAGCTATCCGGGACAGGGGACCTACGAGCAGTACGTC. The rearrangement joins TRBV5-6 to TRBJ2-7, with TRBD1 identical over 10 bases. The V and J ends lost 3 bases and 2 bases, in that order; junction bases with no gene match: 5. CDR1 and CDR2 from the germline V gene are SGHDT and YYEEEE. CDR3 length: 15 amino acids.

V usage is TRBV20-1 and J usage is TRBJ2-3, with a weak D call TRBD2 (6 bases). Germline-derived CDR1 and CDR2 are DFQATT and SNEGSKA (reference sequence). V lost 6 bases to trimming and J lost 3 bases, with 13 bases between them. CDR3 length: 13 amino acids. This CDR3 reads CSAGLRTTDTQYF. As DNA, the CDR3 is TGCAGTGCGGGACTGCGGACAACAGATACGCAGTATTTT.

This clonotype was observed a handful of times. V gene TRBV29-1 combines with J gene TRBJ1-4; the D is unclear. CDR1 is SQVTM and CDR2 is ANQGSEA in the germline V gene. The CDR3 is 14 residues long. Trimming removed 6 bases from V and 2 bases from J, with 13 bases in between. The CDR3 bases are TGCAGCGTCTCTCTCGGGAGGACTAATGAAAAACTGTTTTTT. Its translation: CSVSLGRTNEKLFF.

This chain connects TRBV5-1 to TRBJ2-3, with 8 positions matching TRBD1. This CDR3 is built from 15 residues. J was trimmed by 1 base and V by 4 bases; bases with no gene match: 5. Germline-derived CDR1 and CDR2 are SGHRS and YFSETQ. CDR3 loop: CASSPTGDRTDTQYF. The CDR3 bases are TGCGCCAGCAGCCCGACAGGGGACCGCACAGATACGCAGTATTTT.